The 9 T cell receptor beta chains below come from one sample, sequenced in a study of T cells in localized non-small cell lung cancer. Produced via immunoSEQ multiplex PCR; TCRdb's table is partial and in-frame only. The repertoire includes tens of thousands of clones, roughly 87% of them detected once, and approximately 15% sits in the top ten. The sequences come from peripheral blood, collected before any cancer treatment. Receptor source: a male donor aged 60 or over with stage III squamous cell lung carcinoma.

The chain couples TRBV25-1 to TRBJ1-1, with D hard to call. V lost 5 bases to trimming and J lost 1 base, with 11 bases between them. This CDR3 contains 14 residues. Germline V CDR1 and CDR2: MGHDK, SYGVNS. The CDR3 DNA sequence: TGTGCCAGCAGTCTAACGTCAAAGAACACTGAAGCTTTCTTT. Translation gives CASSLTSKNTEAFF.

The genes are TRBV19 and TRBJ2-5; TRBD2 aligns across 14 bases. This CDR3 region has 16 residues. The germline V gene encodes CDR1 LNHDA and CDR2 SQIVND (reference sequence). V lost 5 bases, J lost 5 bases, and 7 bases stayed unmatched. The CDR3 bases are TGTGCCAGTAGTGCCAAGGGACTAGCGGGAGTGGAGACCCAGTACTTC. Translation gives CASSAKGLAGVETQYF.

The rearrangement uses TRBV7-3 and TRBJ2-7; D is unclear. In germline, CDR1 is SGHTA, CDR2 FQGTGA. V shed 5 bases and J shed 0 bases, with 11 bases lying between them. CDR3 length: 14 residues. The CDR3 DNA sequence: TGTGCCAGCAGCCCCGGGCATAACTCCTACGAGCAGTACTTC. Translating gives CASSPGHNSYEQYF.

The chain joins TRBV7-2 to TRBJ2-7, with D perhaps given as TRBD1 or TRBD2 (6 bases each). The CDR3 is made up of 15 amino acids. V was cut by 5 bases and J by 4 bases, with 18 bases left in between. Looked up from germline, CDR1 is SGHTA and CDR2 is FQGNSA. The DNA of the CDR3 is TGTGCCAGCAGCCCAGGGTGGGGGGCTTGGTACGAGCAGTACTTC. Translation gives CASSPGWGAWYEQYF.

The chain combines TRBV7-2 with TRBJ2-4, with D possibly matching TRBD2 (5 bases). Germline V gives CDR1 SGHTA, CDR2 FQGNSA. V shed 1 base and J shed 0 bases, with 10 bases lying between them. The CDR3 is made up of 16 amino acids. The CDR3 loop reads CASSLDRGPAKNIQYF. In DNA form, the CDR3 reads TGTGCCAGCAGCTTAGATAGAGGGCCAGCCAAAAACATTCAGTACTTC.

There are a few counts of this clone. As DNA, the CDR3 is TGTGCCAGCAGCGAACTAGCGGGGGGGTACAATGAGCAGTTCTTC. Amino acid sequence: CASSELAGGYNEQFF. The rearrangement joins TRBV2 to TRBJ2-1; 13 bases fit TRBD2. J gave up 4 bases and V 6 bases, and 3 bases lay outside the gene matches. The CDR3 is 15 amino acids. The germline gives CDR1 SNHLY, CDR2 FYNNEI.

V is TRBV2 and J is TRBJ2-3, with 12 positions matching TRBD2. The ends lost 5 bases at V and 5 bases at J; junction bases unmatched: 5. Germline CDR1 and CDR2: SNHLY and FYNNEI. The CDR3 has 15 amino acids. The CDR3 coding sequence is TGTGCCAGCAGTCCTAGCGGGAGGGTAGGAGATACGCAGTATTTT. This sequence encodes CASSPSGRVGDTQYF. The full variable domain, with the rest looked up from reference TRBV2 and TRBJ2-3, is EPEVTQTPSHQVTQMGQEVILRCVPISNHLYFYWYRQILGQKVEFLVSFYNNEISEKSEIFDDQFSVERPDGSNFTLKIRSTKLEDSAMYFCASSPSGRVGDTQYFGPGTRLTVL.

The chain's CDR3 is CASGYGNTIYF. The CDR3 region has the DNA TGTGCCAGTGGCTACGGAAACACCATATATTTT. V and J are TRBV19 and TRBJ1-3, with D unresolved. There are 11 residues in the CDR3. Germline V gives CDR1 LNHDA, CDR2 SQIVND (reference sequence). V was clipped by 8 bases and J by 4 bases, with 6 bases between them.

The V call is TRBV6-1, the J call TRBJ2-1, with 9 bases identical to TRBD1. The V segment lost 5 bases and the J segment 4 bases; nucleotides outside the gene matches: 3. The length of the CDR3 is 14 residues. CDR1 MNHNS and CDR2 SASEGT come from the germline V gene. The CDR3 here is CASSRQGDYNEQFF. The CDR3, as DNA: TGTGCCAGCAGTCGACAGGGGGATTACAATGAGCAGTTCTTC.